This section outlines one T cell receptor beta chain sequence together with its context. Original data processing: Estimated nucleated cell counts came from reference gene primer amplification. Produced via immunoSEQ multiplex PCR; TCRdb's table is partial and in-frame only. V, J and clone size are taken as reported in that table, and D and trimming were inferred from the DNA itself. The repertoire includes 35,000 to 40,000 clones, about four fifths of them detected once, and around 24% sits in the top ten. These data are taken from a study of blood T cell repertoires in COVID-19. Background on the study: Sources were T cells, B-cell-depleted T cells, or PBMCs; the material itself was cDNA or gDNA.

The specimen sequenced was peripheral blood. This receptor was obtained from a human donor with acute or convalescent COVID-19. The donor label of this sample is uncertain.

The CDR3 DNA reads TGTGCTAGTGGTCTAAAAAACACTGAAGCTTTCTTT. Protein: CASGLKNTEAFF. The J gene is TRBJ1-1, the V gene TRBV12-5, with no clear D. Trimming removed 5 bases at V and 2 bases at J, with 6 bases between. Germline V CDR1 and CDR2: LGHNT, FRNRAP. The length of the CDR3 is 12 residues.